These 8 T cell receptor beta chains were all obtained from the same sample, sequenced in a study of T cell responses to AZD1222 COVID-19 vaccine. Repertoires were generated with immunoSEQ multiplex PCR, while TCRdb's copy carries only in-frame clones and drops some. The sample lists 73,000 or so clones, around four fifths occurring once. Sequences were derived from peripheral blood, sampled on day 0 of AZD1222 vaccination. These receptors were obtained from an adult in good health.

The CDR3 bases are TGTGCCAGCAGCGCCCGGAACTATGGCTACACCTTC. It encodes CASSARNYGYTF. The gene calls are TRBV7-8 and TRBJ1-2; D remains unclear. This CDR3 comprises 12 residues. The V end was cut by 5 bases, the J end by 2 bases, with 6 bases between. Germline assignment: CDR1 SGHVS and CDR2 FQNEAQ.

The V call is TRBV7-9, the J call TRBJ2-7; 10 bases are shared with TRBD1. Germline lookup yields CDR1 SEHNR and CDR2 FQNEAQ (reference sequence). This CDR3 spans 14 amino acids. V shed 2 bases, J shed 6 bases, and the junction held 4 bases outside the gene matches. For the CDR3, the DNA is TGTGCCAGCAGCTTAACCGGGACAGGGGTCGAGCAGTACTTC. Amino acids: CASSLTGTGVEQYF.

The CDR3 DNA reads TGTGCCAGCAGTCCCAGGGGGCTAGGCAATCAGCCCCAGCATTTT. Translating gives CASSPRGLGNQPQHF. This chain links TRBV6-5 with TRBJ1-5; 8 nucleotides align to TRBD1. Germline assignment: CDR1 MNHEY and CDR2 SVGAGI. J was trimmed by 2 bases and V by 5 bases; bases with no gene match: 5. CDR3 size: 15 residues.

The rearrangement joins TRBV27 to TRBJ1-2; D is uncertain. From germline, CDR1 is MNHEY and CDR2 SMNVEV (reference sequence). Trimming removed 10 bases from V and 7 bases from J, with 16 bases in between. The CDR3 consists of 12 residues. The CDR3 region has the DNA TGTGCCACCCTGGGCGGTCCGGGTGGCTACACCTTC. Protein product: CATLGGPGGYTF.

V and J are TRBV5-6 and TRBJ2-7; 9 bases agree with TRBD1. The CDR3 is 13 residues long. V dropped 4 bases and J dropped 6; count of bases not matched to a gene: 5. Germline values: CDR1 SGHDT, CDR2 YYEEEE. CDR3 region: CASSQQGAGEQYF. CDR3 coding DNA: TGTGCCAGCAGCCAACAGGGGGCAGGCGAGCAGTACTTC.

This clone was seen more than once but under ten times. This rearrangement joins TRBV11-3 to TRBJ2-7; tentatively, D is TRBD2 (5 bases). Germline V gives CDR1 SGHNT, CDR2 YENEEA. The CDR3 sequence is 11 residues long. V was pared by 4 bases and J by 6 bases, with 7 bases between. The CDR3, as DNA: TGTGCCAGCAGCTCGGACTCCGAGCAGTACTTC. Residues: CASSSDSEQYF.

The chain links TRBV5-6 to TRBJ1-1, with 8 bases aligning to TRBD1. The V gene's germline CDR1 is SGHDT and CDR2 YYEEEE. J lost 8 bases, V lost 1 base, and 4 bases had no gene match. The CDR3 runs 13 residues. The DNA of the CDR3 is TGTGCCAGCAGCTTGAAGGACAGGGTGGAAGCTTTCTTT. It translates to CASSLKDRVEAFF.

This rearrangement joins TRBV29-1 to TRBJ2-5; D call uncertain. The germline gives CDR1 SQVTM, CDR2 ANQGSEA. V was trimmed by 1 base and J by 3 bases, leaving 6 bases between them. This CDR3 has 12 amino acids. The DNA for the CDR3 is TGCAGCGTTGAAGTCCCAGAAGAGACCCAGTACTTC. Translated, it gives CSVEVPEETQYF.